This T cell receptor beta chain was sequenced for a study of response to subunit inactivated influenza vaccine. General study results and limits: Few additional T cells are recruited per seasonal influenza vaccination, authors suggested.

MiXCR was run by TCRdb on the RT-PCR reads, yielding one entry per CDR3 protein. This sample has some 500,000 distinct CDR3 sequences, with 15% to 20% found just once. V lost 6 bases, J lost 14 bases, and 9 bases stayed unmatched. Germline lookup yields CDR1 SGHTA and CDR2 FQGNSA. This CDR3 comprises 12 residues. This clonotype was recorded at least ten times. The antigen is unknown. This chain connects TRBV7-2 to TRBJ2-3; 9 positions match TRBD1. The source is a man between 50 and 69 years old who received an inactivated influenza vaccine. The sequenced sample was CD4+ T cells sorted from PBMCs, obtained less than 30 months after vaccination. In DNA form, the CDR3 reads TGTGCCAGCAGAGCAACAGGGGGCCAGGGGTATTTT. As protein: CASRATGGQGYF.